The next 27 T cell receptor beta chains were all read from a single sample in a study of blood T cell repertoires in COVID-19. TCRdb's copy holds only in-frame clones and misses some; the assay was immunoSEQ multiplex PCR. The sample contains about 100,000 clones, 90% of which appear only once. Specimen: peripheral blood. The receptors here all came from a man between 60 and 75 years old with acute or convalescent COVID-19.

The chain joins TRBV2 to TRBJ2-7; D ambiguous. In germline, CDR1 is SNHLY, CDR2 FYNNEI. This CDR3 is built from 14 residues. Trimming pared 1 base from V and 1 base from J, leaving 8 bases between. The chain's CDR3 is CASSEVDKSYEQYF. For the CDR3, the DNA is TGTGCCAGCAGTGAAGTCGACAAATCCTACGAGCAGTACTTC.

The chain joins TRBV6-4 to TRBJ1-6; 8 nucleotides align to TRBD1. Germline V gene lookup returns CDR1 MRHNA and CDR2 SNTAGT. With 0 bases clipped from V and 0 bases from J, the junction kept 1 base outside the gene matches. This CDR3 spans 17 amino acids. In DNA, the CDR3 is TGTGCCAGCAGTGACTCGGACAGGGCCTCCTATAATTCACCCCTCCACTTT. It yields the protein CASSDSDRASYNSPLHF.

This CDR3 is CATSPSGESTDTQYF. CDR3 nucleotides: TGTGCCACCTCCCCTTCGGGGGAATCTACAGATACGCAGTATTTT. The genes are TRBV24-1 and TRBJ2-3; possible D gene TRBD2, 6 bases. V lost 9 bases and J 3 bases, leaving 18 bases between the germline ends. CDR1 is KGHDR and CDR2 is SFDVKD in the germline V gene. The CDR3 totals 15 residues.

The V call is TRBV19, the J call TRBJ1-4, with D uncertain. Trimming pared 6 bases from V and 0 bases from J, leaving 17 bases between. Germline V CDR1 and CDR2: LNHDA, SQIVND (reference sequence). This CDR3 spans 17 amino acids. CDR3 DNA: TGTGCCAGTAGAAGCAAGGTGAGGGATACAACTAATGAAAAACTGTTTTTT. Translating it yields CASRSKVRDTTNEKLFF. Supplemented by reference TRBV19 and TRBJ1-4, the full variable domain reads DGGITQSPKYLFRKEGQNVTLSCEQNLNHDAMYWYRQDPGQGLRLIYYSQIVNDFQKGDIAEGYSVSREKKESFPLTVTSAQKNPTAFYLCASRSKVRDTTNEKLFFGSGTQLSVL.

The CDR3 sequence: CASSLARGHNEQFF. Here the CDR3 DNA reads TGCGCCAGCAGCTTGGCCAGGGGGCACAATGAGCAGTTCTTC. The V and J genes are TRBV5-1 and TRBJ2-1, with 8 bases identical to TRBD1. Losses at the gene ends were 0 bases for V and 5 bases for J; bases not matched to a gene: 1. This CDR3 has 14 amino acids. Germline loops: CDR1 SGHRS, CDR2 YFSETQ.

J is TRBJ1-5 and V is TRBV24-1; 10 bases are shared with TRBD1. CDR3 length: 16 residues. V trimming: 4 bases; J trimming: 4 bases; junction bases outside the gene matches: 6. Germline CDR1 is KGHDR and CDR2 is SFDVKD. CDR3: CATSDRGTGENQPQHF. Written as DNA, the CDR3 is TGTGCCACCAGTGACCGGGGGACAGGGGAAAATCAGCCCCAGCATTTT.

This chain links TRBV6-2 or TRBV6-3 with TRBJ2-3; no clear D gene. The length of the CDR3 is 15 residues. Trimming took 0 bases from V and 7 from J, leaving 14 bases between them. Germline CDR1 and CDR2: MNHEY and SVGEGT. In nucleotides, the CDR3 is TGTGCCAGCAGTTACTCGCAGCAACCCAGGAATACGCAGTATTTT. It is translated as CASSYSQQPRNTQYF.

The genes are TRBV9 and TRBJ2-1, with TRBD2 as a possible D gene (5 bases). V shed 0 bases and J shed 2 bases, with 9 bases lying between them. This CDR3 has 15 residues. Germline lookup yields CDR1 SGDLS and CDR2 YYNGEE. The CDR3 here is CASSVDGVPYNEQFF. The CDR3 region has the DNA TGTGCCAGCAGCGTAGACGGGGTTCCCTACAATGAGCAGTTCTTC.

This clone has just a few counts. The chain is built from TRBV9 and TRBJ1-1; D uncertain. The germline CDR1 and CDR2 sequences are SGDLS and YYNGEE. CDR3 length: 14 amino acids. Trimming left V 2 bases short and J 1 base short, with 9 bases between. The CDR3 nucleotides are TGTGCCAGCAGCGTCACCGCGCAGAACACTGAAGCTTTCTTT. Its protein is CASSVTAQNTEAFF.

The CDR3: CASSRQGAETEAFF. CDR3 in DNA: TGTGCCAGCAGCCGGCAGGGGGCAGAAACTGAAGCTTTCTTT. The gene calls are TRBV7-3 and TRBJ1-1, with 8 bases that match TRBD1. This CDR3 region has 14 residues. The J segment lost 5 bases and the V segment lost 5 bases, leaving 7 bases of the junction unmatched. Germline V CDR1 and CDR2: SGHTA, FQGTGA.

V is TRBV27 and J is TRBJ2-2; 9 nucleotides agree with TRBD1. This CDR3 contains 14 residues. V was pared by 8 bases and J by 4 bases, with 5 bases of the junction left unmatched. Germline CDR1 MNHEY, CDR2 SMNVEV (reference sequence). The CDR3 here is CASAGQGLTGELFF. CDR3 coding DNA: TGTGCCAGCGCGGGACAGGGCCTCACCGGGGAGCTGTTTTTT.

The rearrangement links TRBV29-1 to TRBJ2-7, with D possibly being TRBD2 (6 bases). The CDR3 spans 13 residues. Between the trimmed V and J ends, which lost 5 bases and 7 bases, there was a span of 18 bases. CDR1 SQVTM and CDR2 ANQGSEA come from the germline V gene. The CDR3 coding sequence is TGCAGCGTTATGTTAGCGGACCTTCGGGAGCAGTACTTC. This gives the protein CSVMLADLREQYF.

The CDR3 is CASSLGRTGGVETQYF. In DNA form, the CDR3 reads TGTGCCAGCAGCTTAGGACGGACAGGGGGCGTTGAGACCCAGTACTTC. The V and J genes are TRBV7-6 and TRBJ2-5; 11 nucleotides match TRBD1. Germline-derived CDR1 and CDR2 are SGHVS and FNYEAQ. The V gene end was trimmed by 1 base and the J gene end by 5 bases; junction bases not matched to a gene: 6. The CDR3 spans 16 residues.

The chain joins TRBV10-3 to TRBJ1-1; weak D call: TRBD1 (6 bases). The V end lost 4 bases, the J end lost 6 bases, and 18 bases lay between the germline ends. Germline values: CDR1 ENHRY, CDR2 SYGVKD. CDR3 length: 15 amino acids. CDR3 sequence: CAISGFSGQLPEAFF. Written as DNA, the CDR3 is TGTGCCATCAGTGGGTTTTCTGGACAGCTACCTGAAGCTTTCTTT.

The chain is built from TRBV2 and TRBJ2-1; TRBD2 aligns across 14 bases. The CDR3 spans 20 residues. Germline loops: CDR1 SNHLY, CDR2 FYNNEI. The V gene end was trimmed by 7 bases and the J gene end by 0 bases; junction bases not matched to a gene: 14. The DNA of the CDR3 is TGTGCCAGCATCGACGGGGGACTAGCGGGAGTGGGGGTCTCCTACAATGAGCAGTTCTTC. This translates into CASIDGGLAGVGVSYNEQFF. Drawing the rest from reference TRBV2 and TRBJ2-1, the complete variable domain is EPEVTQTPSHQVTQMGQEVILRCVPISNHLYFYWYRQILGQKVEFLVSFYNNEISEKSEIFDDQFSVERPDGSNFTLKIRSTKLEDSAMYFCASIDGGLAGVGVSYNEQFFGPGTRLTVL.

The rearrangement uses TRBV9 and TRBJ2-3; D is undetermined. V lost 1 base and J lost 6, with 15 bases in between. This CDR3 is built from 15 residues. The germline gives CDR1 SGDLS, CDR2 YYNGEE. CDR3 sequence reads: CASSVTASRGDTQYF. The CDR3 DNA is TGTGCCAGCAGCGTAACGGCTTCCCGCGGCGATACGCAGTATTTT.

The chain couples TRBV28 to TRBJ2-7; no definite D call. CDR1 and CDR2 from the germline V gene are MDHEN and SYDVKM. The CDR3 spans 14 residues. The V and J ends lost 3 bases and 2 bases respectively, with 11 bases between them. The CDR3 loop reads CASSLGQAAYEQYF. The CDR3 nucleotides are TGTGCCAGCAGTTTGGGCCAGGCCGCCTACGAGCAGTACTTC.

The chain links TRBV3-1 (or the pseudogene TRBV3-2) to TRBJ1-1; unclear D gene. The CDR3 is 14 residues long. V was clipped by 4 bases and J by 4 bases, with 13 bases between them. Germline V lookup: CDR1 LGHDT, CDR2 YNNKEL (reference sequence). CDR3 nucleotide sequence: TGTGCCAGCAGCCCCGGAGGGAGTAGCACTGAAGCTTTCTTT. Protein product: CASSPGGSSTEAFF.

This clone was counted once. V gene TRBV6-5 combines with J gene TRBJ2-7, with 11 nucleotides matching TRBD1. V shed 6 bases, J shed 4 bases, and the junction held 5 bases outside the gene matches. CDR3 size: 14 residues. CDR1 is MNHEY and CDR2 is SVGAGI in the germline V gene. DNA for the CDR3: TGTGCCAGCAGCGGGACAGGGGGTATTTACGAGCAGTACTTC. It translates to CASSGTGGIYEQYF.

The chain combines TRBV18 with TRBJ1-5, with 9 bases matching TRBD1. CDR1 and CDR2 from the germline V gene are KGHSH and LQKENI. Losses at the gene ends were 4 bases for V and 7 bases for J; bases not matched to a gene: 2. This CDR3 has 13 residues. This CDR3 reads CASSRDRDQPQHF. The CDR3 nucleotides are TGTGCCAGCTCACGGGACAGGGACCAGCCCCAGCATTTT.

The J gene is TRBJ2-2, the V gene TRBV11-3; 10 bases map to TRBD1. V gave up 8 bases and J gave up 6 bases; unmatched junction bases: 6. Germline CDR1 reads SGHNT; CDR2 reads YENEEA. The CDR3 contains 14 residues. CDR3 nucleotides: TGTGCCAGCGTCAGGACAGGGGGAGCCGGGGAGCTGTTTTTT. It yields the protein CASVRTGGAGELFF.

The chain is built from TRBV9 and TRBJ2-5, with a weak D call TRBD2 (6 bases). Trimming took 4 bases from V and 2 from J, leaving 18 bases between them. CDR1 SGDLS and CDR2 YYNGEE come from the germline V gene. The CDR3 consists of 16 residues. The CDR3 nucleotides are TGTGCCAGCAGCTCCTCTCCACGGACTACTCAAGAGACCCAGTACTTC. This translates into CASSSSPRTTQETQYF. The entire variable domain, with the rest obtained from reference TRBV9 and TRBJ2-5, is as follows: DSGVTQTPKHLITATGQRVTLRCSPRSGDLSVYWYQQSLDQGLQFLIQYYNGEERAKGNILERFSAQQFPDLHSELNLSSLELGDSALYFCASSSSPRTTQETQYFGPGTRLLVL.

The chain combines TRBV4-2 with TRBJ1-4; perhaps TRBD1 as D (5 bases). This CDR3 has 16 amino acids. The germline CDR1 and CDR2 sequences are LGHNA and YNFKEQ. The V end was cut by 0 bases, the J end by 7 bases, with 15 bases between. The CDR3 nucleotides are TGTGCCAGCAGCCAAGATGGGGGGGTCGAGAGTGAAAAACTGTTTTTT. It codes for CASSQDGGVESEKLFF.

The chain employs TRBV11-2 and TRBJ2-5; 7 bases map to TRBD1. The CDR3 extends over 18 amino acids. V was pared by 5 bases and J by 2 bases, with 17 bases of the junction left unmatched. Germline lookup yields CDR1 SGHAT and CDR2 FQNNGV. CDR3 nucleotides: TGTGCCAGCAGCAAGGGTGTTTTACGTGGGACAGAACAAGAGACCCAGTACTTC. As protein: CASSKGVLRGTEQETQYF. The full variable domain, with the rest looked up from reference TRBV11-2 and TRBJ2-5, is EAGVAQSPRYKIIEKRQSVAFWCNPISGHATLYWYQQILGQGPKLLIQFQNNGVVDDSQLPKDRFSAERLKGVDSTLKIQPAKLEDSAVYLCASSKGVLRGTEQETQYFGPGTRLLVL.

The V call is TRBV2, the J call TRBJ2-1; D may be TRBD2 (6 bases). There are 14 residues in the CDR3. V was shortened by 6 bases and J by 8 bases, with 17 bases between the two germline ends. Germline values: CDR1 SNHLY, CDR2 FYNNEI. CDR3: CASSPRTGGDEQFF. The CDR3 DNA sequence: TGTGCCAGCAGCCCCCGGACTGGAGGGGATGAGCAGTTCTTC.

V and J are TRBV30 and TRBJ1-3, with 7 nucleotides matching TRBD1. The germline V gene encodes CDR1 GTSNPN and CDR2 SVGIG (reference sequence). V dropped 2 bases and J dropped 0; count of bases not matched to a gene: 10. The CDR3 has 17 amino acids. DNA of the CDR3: TGTGCCTGGAGTCAGACAGGGAGGACCCTCTCTGGAAACACCATATATTTT. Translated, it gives CAWSQTGRTLSGNTIYF.

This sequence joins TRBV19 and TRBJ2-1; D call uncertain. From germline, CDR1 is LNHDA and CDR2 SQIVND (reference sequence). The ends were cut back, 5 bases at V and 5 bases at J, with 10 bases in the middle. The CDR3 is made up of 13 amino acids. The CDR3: CASSLLSNNEQFF. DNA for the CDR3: TGTGCCAGTAGTTTACTATCCAACAATGAGCAGTTCTTC.